Listed below are T cell receptor beta chains from one sample, sequenced in a study of radiotherapy plus CTLA-4 blockade in lung cancer. Libraries were prepared by immunoSEQ multiplex PCR; TCRdb keeps only in-frame clonotypes and omits some of them. The sample holds roughly 120,000 clones, 78% seen once. Sequences were derived from peripheral blood, sampled from a patient treated with radiotherapy plus ipilimumab. The receptors derive from a human donor with non-small cell lung cancer who had a partial response to radiotherapy plus ipilimumab. The CDR3 runs from the conserved cysteine through the conserved F or W. A D gene is named only where the DNA matches it firmly. Only some rows state a clone size, as once, few, many or a class for expanded clones.

size: few
D: NA
J: TRBJ2-1
V: TRBV19
CDR3: CASSRWRGSSYNEQFF
DNA: TGTGCCAGTAGTAGGTGGCGCGGATCCTCCTACAATGAGCAGTTCTTC

size: once
D: TRBD1
J: TRBJ2-1
V: TRBV6-6
CDR3: CASSKGQPNEQFF
DNA: TGTGCCAGCAGTAAGGGACAGCCCAATGAGCAGTTCTTC

size: few
D: NA
J: TRBJ1-4
V: TRBV11-2
CDR3: CASSPGERREKLFF
DNA: TGTGCCAGCAGCCCGGGGGAGAGGAGAGAAAAACTGTTTTTT

size: NA
D: TRBD1
J: TRBJ1-4
V: TRBV4-1
CDR3: CASSQGPGGLVEKLFF
DNA: TGCGCCAGCAGCCAAGGTCCAGGGGGCCTTGTTGAAAAACTGTTTTTT

size: NA
D: TRBD1
J: TRBJ2-4
V: TRBV7-9
CDR3: CASSSGQPLAKNIQYF
DNA: TGTGCCAGCAGCTCGGGACAGCCCTTAGCCAAAAACATTCAGTACTTC

size: NA
D: TRBD2
J: TRBJ2-3
V: TRBV28
CDR3: CASSPPLTSGSTDTQYF
DNA: TGTGCCAGCAGTCCTCCCCTTACTAGCGGAAGCACAGATACGCAGTATTTT

size: NA
D: TRBD2
J: TRBJ2-7
V: TRBV2
CDR3: CASSEGLAGGYEQYF
DNA: TGTGCCAGCAGTGAAGGGCTAGCGGGCGGCTACGAGCAGTACTTC

size: NA
D: NA
J: TRBJ1-5
V: TRBV4-2
CDR3: CASSQETGLGPQHF
DNA: TGTGCCAGCAGCCAAGAAACAGGGCTTGGGCCCCAGCATTTT

size: NA
D: NA
J: TRBJ2-1
V: TRBV2
CDR3: CASSETPSGTGAQFF
DNA: TGTGCCAGCAGTGAAACGCCTAGCGGGACAGGTGCGCAGTTCTTC

size: NA
D: NA
J: TRBJ1-5
V: TRBV7-8
CDR3: CASSLKGRGIGNQPQHF
DNA: TGTGCCAGCAGCTTAAAGGGGAGGGGAATTGGCAATCAGCCCCAGCATTTT

size: NA
D: TRBD2
J: TRBJ2-5
V: TRBV28
CDR3: CASSPFGVRTSGRQGETQYF
DNA: TGTGCCAGCAGTCCTTTTGGCGTCAGGACTAGCGGGAGGCAGGGGGAGACCCAGTACTTC

size: NA
D: NA
J: TRBJ1-2
V: TRBV27
CDR3: CASSLSGGNYGYTF
DNA: TGTGCCAGCAGTTTATCCGGCGGCAACTATGGCTACACCTTC

size: few
D: TRBD1
J: TRBJ1-4
V: TRBV6-6
CDR3: CASSEQGGNNEKLFF
DNA: TGTGCCAGCAGTGAGCAGGGGGGAAATAATGAAAAACTGTTTTTT

size: NA
D: TRBD1
J: TRBJ1-5
V: TRBV19
CDR3: CASSIQGDSNQPQHF
DNA: TGTGCCAGTAGTATACAGGGGGATAGCAATCAGCCCCAGCATTTT

size: NA
D: NA
J: TRBJ1-4
V: TRBV6-1
CDR3: CASDSDRRTNEKLFF
DNA: TGTGCCAGCGATTCCGACAGGCGTACTAATGAAAAACTGTTTTTT

size: NA
D: NA
J: TRBJ2-1
V: TRBV5-1
CDR3: CASSLALSSYNEQFF
DNA: TGCGCCAGCAGCCTGGCACTTAGCTCCTACAATGAGCAGTTCTTC

size: few
D: TRBD1
J: TRBJ2-2
V: TRBV28
CDR3: CASSLGQVNTGELFF
DNA: TGTGCCAGCAGTCTGGGACAGGTGAACACCGGGGAGCTGTTTTTT

size: NA
D: NA
J: TRBJ2-1
V: TRBV7-2
CDR3: CASSKGPTSSSYNEQFF
DNA: TGTGCCAGCAGCAAAGGGCCCACTAGCTCTTCCTACAATGAGCAGTTCTTC

size: NA
D: TRBD1
J: TRBJ1-5
V: TRBV19
CDR3: CASSSGQGRFGQPQHF
DNA: TGTGCCAGTAGTAGCGGACAGGGCAGGTTCGGTCAGCCCCAGCATTTT

size: NA
D: NA
J: TRBJ1-5
V: TRBV25-1
CDR3: CASSEFRGNQPQHF
DNA: TGTGCCAGCAGTGAATTCAGGGGCAATCAGCCCCAGCATTTT

size: NA
D: TRBD2
J: TRBJ2-3
V: TRBV2
CDR3: CASSELLAGSSTQYF
DNA: TGTGCCAGCAGTGAATTGCTAGCGGGGTCATCTACGCAGTATTTT

size: NA
D: NA
J: TRBJ2-2
V: TRBV4-3
CDR3: CASMALNTGELFF
DNA: TGCGCCAGCATGGCCCTCAACACCGGGGAGCTGTTTTTT

size: NA
D: NA
J: TRBJ2-7
V: TRBV27
CDR3: CASRRSLRYEQYF
DNA: TGTGCCAGCAGGCGGTCCTTACGCTACGAGCAGTACTTC